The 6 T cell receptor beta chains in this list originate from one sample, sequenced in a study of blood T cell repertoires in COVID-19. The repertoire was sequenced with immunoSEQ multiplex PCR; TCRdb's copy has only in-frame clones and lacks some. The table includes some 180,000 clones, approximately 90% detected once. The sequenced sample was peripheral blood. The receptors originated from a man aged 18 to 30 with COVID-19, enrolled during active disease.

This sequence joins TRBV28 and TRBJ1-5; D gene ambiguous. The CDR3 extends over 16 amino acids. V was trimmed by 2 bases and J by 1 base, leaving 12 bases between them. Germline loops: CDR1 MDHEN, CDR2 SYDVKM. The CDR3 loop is CASSLVGQLSNQPQHF. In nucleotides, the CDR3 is TGTGCCAGCAGTTTAGTTGGCCAGTTAAGCAATCAGCCCCAGCATTTT.

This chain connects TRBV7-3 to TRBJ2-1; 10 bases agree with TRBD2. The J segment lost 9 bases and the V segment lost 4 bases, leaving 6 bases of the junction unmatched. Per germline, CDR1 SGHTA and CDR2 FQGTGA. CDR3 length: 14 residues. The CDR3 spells CASSSSGSSSEQFF. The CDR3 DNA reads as TGTGCCAGCAGCTCTAGCGGGAGTAGTAGTGAGCAGTTCTTC.

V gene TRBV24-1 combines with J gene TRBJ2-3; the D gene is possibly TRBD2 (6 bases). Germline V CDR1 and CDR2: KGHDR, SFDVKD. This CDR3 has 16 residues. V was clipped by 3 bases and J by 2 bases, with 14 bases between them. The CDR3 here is CATSDPPRDSTDTQYF. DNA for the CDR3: TGTGCCACCAGTGATCCGCCCCGGGACTCCACAGATACGCAGTATTTT.

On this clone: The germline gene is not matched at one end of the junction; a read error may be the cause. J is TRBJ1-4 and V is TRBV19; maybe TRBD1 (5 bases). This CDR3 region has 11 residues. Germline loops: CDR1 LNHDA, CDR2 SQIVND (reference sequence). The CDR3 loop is CASTADGGLLF. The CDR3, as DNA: TGTGCCAGTACCGCGGACGGGGGACTGCTTTTT. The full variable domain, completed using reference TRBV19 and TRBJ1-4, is DGGITQSPKYLFRKEGQNVTLSCEQNLNHDAMYWYRQDPGQGLRLIYYSQIVNDFQKGDIAEGYSVSREKKESFPLTVTSAQKNPTAFYLCASTADGGLLFGSGTQLSVL.

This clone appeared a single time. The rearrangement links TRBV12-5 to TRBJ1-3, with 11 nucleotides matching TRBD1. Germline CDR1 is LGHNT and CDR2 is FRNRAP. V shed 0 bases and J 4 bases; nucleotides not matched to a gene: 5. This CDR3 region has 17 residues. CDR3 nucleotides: TGTGCTAGTGGTTTGGTGGGACAGGGGGTAACCGGAAACACCATATATTTT. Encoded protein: CASGLVGQGVTGNTIYF.

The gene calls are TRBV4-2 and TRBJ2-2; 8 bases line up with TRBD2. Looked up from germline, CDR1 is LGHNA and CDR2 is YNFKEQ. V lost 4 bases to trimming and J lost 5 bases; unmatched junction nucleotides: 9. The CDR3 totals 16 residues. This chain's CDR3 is CASSRSGSWGTGELFF. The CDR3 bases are TGTGCCAGCAGCCGGAGCGGGAGCTGGGGGACCGGGGAGCTGTTTTTT.